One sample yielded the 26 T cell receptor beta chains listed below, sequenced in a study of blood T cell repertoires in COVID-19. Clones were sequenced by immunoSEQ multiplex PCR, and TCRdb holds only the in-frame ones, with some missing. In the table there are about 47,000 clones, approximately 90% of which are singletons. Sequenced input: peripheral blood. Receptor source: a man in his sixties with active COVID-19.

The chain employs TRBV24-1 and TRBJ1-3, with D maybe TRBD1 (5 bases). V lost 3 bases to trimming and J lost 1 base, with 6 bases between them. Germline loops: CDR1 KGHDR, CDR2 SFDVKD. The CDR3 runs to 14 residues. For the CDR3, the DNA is TGTGCCACCAGTGATACAGGTTCTGGAAACACCATATATTTT. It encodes CATSDTGSGNTIYF.

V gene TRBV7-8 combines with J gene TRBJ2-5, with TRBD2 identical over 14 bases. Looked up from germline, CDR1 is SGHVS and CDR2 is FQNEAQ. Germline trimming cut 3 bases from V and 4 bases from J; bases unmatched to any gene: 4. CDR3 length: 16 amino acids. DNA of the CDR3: TGTGCCAGCAGCTTGACTAGCGGGGGGGCCCTAGAGACCCAGTACTTC. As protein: CASSLTSGGALETQYF. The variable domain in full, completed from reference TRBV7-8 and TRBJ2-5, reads GAGVSQSPRYKVAKRGQDVALRCDPISGHVSLFWYQQALGQGPEFLTYFQNEAQLDKSGLPSDRFFAERPEGSVSTLKIQRTQQEDSAVYLCASSLTSGGALETQYFGPGTRLLVL.

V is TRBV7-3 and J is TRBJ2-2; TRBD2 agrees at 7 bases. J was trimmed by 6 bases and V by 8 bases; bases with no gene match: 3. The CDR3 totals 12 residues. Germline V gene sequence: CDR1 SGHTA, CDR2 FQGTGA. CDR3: CASGGGPGELFF. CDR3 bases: TGTGCCAGCGGGGGAGGGCCCGGGGAGCTGTTTTTT.

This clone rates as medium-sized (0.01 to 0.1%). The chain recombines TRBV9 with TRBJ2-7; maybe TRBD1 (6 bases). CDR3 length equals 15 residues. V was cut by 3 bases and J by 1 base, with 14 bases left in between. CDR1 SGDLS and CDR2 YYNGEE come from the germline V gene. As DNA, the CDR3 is TGTGCCAGCAGCGGAGGGGACAAACGATCCTACGAGCAGTACTTC. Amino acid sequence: CASSGGDKRSYEQYF.

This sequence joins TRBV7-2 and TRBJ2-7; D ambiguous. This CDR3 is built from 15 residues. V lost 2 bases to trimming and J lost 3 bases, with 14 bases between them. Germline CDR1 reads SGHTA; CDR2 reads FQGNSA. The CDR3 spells CASSLRESYYYEQYF. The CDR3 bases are TGTGCCAGCAGCTTACGCGAAAGTTACTACTACGAGCAGTACTTC.

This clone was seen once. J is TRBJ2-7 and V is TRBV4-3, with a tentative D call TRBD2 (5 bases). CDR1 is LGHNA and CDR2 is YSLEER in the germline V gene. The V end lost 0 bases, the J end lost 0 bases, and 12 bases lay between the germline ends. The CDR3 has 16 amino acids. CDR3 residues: CASSQDPYTSSYEQYF. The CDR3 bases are TGCGCCAGCAGCCAAGATCCCTACACTAGCTCCTACGAGCAGTACTTC.

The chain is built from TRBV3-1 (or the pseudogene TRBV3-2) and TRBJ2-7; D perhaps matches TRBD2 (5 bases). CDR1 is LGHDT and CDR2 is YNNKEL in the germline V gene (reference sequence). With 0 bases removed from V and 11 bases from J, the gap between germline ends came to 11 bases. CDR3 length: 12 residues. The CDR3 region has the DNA TGTGCCAGCAGCCAAGATGGCCTCGGGGAGTACTTC. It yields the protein CASSQDGLGEYF.

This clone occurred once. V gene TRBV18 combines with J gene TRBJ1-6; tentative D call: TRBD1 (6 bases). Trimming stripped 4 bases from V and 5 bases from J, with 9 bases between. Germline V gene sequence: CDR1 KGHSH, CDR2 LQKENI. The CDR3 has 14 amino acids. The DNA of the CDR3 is TGTGCCAGCTCACGGGACACGAATAATTCACCCCTCCACTTT. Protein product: CASSRDTNNSPLHF.

The CDR3 sequence is CASSRGTGREEQYF. The DNA for the CDR3 is TGTGCCAGCAGCCGAGGGACAGGGAGAGAAGAGCAGTACTTC. The chain links TRBV3-1 (or the pseudogene TRBV3-2) to TRBJ2-7; 9 bases match TRBD1. The CDR3 is 14 amino acids. CDR1 is LGHDT, CDR2 YNNKEL, per germline (reference sequence). Losses at the gene ends were 4 bases for V and 7 bases for J; bases not matched to a gene: 8.

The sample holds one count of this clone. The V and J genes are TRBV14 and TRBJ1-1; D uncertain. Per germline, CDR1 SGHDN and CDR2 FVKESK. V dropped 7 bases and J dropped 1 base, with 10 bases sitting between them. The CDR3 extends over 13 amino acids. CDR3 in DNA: TGTGCCAGCAAAGGACTCTCGAACACTGAAGCTTTCTTT. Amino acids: CASKGLSNTEAFF.

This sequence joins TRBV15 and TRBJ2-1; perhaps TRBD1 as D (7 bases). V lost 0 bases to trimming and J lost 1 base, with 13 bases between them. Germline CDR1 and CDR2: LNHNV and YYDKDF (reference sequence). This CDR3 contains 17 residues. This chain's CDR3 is CATSRDRAGGSYNEQFF. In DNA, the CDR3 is TGTGCCACCAGCAGAGATCGGGCAGGGGGGTCCTACAATGAGCAGTTCTTC.

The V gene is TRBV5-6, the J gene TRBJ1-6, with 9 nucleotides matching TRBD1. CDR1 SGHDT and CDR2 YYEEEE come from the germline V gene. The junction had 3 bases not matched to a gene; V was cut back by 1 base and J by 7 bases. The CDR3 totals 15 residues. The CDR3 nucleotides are TGTGCCAGCAGCTTGATGGGACAGGGAAATTCACCCCTCCACTTT. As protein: CASSLMGQGNSPLHF.

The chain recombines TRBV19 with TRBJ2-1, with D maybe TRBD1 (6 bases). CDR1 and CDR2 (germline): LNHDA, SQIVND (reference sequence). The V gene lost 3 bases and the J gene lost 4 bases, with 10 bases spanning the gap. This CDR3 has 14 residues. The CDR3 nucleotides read TGTGCCAGTAGTATTGCGACAGGATACAATGAGCAGTTCTTC. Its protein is CASSIATGYNEQFF.

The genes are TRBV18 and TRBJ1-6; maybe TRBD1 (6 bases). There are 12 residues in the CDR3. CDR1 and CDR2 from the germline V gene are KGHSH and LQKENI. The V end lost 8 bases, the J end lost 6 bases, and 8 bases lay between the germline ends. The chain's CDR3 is CASNRANSPLHF. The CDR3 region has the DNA TGTGCCAGCAACAGGGCTAATTCACCCCTCCACTTT.

CDR3 in DNA: TGCGCCAGCAGCCAGGGGGCGGGCGGAGTTGGAAACACCGGGGAGCTGTTTTTT. It encodes CASSQGAGGVGNTGELFF. The V gene is TRBV5-1, the J gene TRBJ2-2; 8 positions agree with TRBD1. With V trimmed by 4 bases and J by 2 bases, 13 bases remained unmatched. CDR1 SGHRS and CDR2 YFSETQ come from the germline V gene. CDR3 length equals 18 residues.

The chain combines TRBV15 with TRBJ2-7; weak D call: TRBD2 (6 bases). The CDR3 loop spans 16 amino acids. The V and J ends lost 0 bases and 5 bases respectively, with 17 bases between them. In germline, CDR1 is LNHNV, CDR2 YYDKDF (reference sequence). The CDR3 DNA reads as TGTGCCACCAGCAGAGATCGGGCCATCGGCGGGAACGAGCAGTACTTC. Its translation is CATSRDRAIGGNEQYF.

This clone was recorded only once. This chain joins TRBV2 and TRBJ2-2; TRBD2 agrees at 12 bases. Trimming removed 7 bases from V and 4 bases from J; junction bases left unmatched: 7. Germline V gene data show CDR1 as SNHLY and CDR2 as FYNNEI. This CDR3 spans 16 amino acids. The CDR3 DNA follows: TGTGCCAGCAAAGGATCTAGCGGGAGGGCCACCGGGGAGCTGTTTTTT. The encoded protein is CASKGSSGRATGELFF.

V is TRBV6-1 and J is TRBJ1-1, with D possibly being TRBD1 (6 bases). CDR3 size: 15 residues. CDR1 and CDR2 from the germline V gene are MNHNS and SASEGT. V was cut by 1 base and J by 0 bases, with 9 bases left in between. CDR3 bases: TGTGCCAGCAGTGAAGGTGGGACAATGAACACTGAAGCTTTCTTT. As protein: CASSEGGTMNTEAFF.

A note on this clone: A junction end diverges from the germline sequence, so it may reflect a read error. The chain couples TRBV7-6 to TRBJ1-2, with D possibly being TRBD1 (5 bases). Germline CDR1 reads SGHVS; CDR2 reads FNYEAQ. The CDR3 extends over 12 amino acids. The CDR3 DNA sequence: TGTGCCAGCAGCTTCCGGGACTACGGCTACACCTTC. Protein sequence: CASSFRDYGYTF.

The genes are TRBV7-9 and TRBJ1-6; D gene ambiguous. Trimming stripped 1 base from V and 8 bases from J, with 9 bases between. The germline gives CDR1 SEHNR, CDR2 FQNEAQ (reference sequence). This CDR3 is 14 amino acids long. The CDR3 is CASSLGDTYSPLHF. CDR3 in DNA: TGTGCCAGCAGCTTAGGCGACACATATTCACCCCTCCACTTT.

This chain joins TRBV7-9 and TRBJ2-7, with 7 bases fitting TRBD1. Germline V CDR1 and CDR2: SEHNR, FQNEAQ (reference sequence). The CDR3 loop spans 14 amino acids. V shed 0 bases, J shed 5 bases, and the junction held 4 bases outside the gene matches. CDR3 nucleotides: TGTGCCAGCAGCTTAGCTGGACAGGTCGACGAGCAGTACTTC. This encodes CASSLAGQVDEQYF.

This chain's CDR3 is CASSEQRGLAYNEQFF. DNA for the CDR3: TGCGCCAGCAGTGAACAAAGGGGGCTTGCCTACAATGAGCAGTTCTTC. The J gene is TRBJ2-1, the V gene TRBV10-2; 7 nucleotides align to TRBD1. The V gene's germline CDR1 is WSHSY and CDR2 SAAADI. J gave up 2 bases and V 3 bases, and 7 bases lay outside the gene matches. This CDR3 region has 16 residues.

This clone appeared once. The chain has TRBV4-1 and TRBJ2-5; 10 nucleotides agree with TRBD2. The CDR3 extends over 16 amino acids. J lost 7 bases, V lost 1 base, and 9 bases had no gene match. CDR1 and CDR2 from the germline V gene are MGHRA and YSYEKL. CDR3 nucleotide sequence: TGCGCCAGCAGCCAAGGAGCGGGGGGGCCAGAGGGGACCCAGTACTTC. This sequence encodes CASSQGAGGPEGTQYF.

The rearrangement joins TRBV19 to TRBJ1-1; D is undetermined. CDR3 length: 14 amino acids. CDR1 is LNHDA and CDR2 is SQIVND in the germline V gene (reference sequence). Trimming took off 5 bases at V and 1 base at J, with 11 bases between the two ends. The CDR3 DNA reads TGTGCCAGTAGTGTCCTGCGGCAGAACACTGAAGCTTTCTTT. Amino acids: CASSVLRQNTEAFF.

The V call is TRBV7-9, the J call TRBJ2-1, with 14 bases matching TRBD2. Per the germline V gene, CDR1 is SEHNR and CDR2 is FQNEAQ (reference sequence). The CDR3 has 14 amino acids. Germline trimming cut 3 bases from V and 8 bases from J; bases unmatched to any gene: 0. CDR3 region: CASSLGLAGDEQFF. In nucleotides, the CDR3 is TGTGCCAGCAGCTTGGGACTAGCGGGAGATGAGCAGTTCTTC.

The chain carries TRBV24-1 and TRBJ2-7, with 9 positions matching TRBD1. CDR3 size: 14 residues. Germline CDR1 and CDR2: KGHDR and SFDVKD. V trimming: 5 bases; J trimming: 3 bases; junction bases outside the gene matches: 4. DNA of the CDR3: TGTGCCACCAGTGGGACAGGGGAGGTCTACGAGCAGTACTTC. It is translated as CATSGTGEVYEQYF.